A single sample is the source of the 12 T cell receptor beta chains below, sequenced in a study of cytomegalovirus exposure and HLA in healthy donors (TCRdb year 2017). Libraries were constructed by the immunoSEQ multiplex PCR assay. The multiplex PCR relied on a mix of 60 forward primers for TCR Vbeta segments and 13 reverse primers for TCR Jbeta segments. TCRdb's version of the immuneACCESS table is confined to in-frame rearrangements and falls short of the full clone set. An unresolved V gene accounts for under half of the shortfall where checked; the remainder is of unknown origin. The sample table shows approximately 150,000 clones, and 71% are seen once. Approximately 3% of the sample lies in the top ten. Sequenced material: PBMCs. All receptors derive from a woman between 25 and 40 years old in good health and CMV-seronegative.

J is TRBJ2-1 and V is TRBV30; D not resolved. V lost 2 bases and J 8 bases, leaving 7 bases between the germline ends. Germline CDR1 reads GTSNPN; CDR2 reads SVGIG (reference sequence). This CDR3 contains 11 residues. CDR3 protein: CAWSMVDEQFF. As DNA, the CDR3 is TGTGCCTGGAGTATGGTAGATGAGCAGTTCTTC.

This clone was recorded a few times. The chain couples TRBV18 to TRBJ2-5; D might be TRBD1 (6 bases). CDR3 length: 15 amino acids. Germline V gives CDR1 KGHSH, CDR2 LQKENI. Trimming took 4 bases from V and 1 from J, leaving 13 bases between them. This CDR3 reads CASSLTDSLQETQYF. The CDR3 DNA reads as TGTGCCAGCTCACTCACGGACAGTCTCCAAGAGACCCAGTACTTC.

The V gene is TRBV6-1, the J gene TRBJ2-7, with 8 bases fitting TRBD1. Germline loops: CDR1 MNHNS, CDR2 SASEGT. CDR3 length: 14 residues. Trimming took 6 bases from V and 4 from J; bases not matched to a gene: 8. CDR3 amino acids: CASRVDRGDYEQYF. The CDR3 nucleotides read TGTGCCAGCAGGGTAGACAGGGGCGATTACGAGCAGTACTTC.

This clone was seen once. Other DNA sequences from this sample encode an identical CDR3 as well. This chain joins TRBV7-9 and TRBJ1-5, with D unclear. V gave up 2 bases and J gave up 6 bases, with 5 bases separating them. The germline V gene encodes CDR1 SEHNR and CDR2 FQNEAQ (reference sequence). CDR3 length: 12 residues. For the CDR3, the DNA is TGTGCCAGCAGCTTAAGCCTTCAGCCCCAGCATTTT. This sequence encodes CASSLSLQPQHF.

In its sample, this clone was seen a few times. The chain has TRBV7-6 and TRBJ2-1; TRBD2 matches 8 bases. In germline, CDR1 is SGHVS, CDR2 FNYEAQ. The CDR3 has 14 amino acids. V lost 6 bases to trimming and J lost 10 bases; unmatched junction nucleotides: 11. The chain's CDR3 is CASSSTSGGGEQFF. CDR3 nucleotide sequence: TGTGCCAGCAGTAGCACTAGCGGCGGGGGGGAGCAGTTCTTC.

This clone has only a few counts. The chain combines TRBV4-3 with TRBJ1-2, with 7 bases that match TRBD1. Germline CDR1 LGHNA, CDR2 YSLEER. V was clipped by 0 bases and J by 3 bases; unmatched bases: 7. The CDR3 loop spans 16 amino acids. Here the CDR3 DNA reads TGCGCCAGCAGCCAAGAGGGACAGACTACTGACTATGGCTACACCTTC. The encoded protein is CASSQEGQTTDYGYTF.

J is TRBJ2-1 and V is TRBV5-1; TRBD2 is a possible D gene (5 bases). CDR3 length: 13 amino acids. Trimming left V 5 bases short and J 5 bases short, with 11 bases between. In germline, CDR1 is SGHRS, CDR2 YFSETQ. The CDR3 DNA is TGCGCCAGCAGAGTCGGGGTAGACAATGAGCAGTTCTTC. Its protein is CASRVGVDNEQFF.

The CDR3 loop reads CASSLNRELSGANVLTF. The DNA of the CDR3 is TGTGCCAGCAGTTTAAACAGGGAACTCTCTGGGGCCAACGTCCTGACTTTC. The genes are TRBV28 and TRBJ2-6; TRBD1 is a possible D gene (6 bases). CDR3 length equals 17 residues. Trimming pared 2 bases from V and 0 bases from J, leaving 11 bases between. The germline gives CDR1 MDHEN, CDR2 SYDVKM.

The CDR3 is CASSFAGLIHDYTF. CDR3 DNA sequence: TGTGCCAGCAGTTTTGCAGGGCTGATTCATGACTACACCTTC. J is TRBJ1-2 and V is TRBV27, with a weak D call TRBD1 (5 bases). The CDR3 is made up of 14 amino acids. Between the trimmed V and J ends, which lost 3 bases and 10 bases, there was a span of 18 bases. Germline-derived CDR1 and CDR2 are MNHEY and SMNVEV (reference sequence).

The CDR3 nucleotides are TGTGCCAGCTCACCTCTTAGCGGGAGTTACAATGAGCAGTTCTTC. It encodes CASSPLSGSYNEQFF. The V call is TRBV18, the J call TRBJ2-1, with 9 nucleotides matching TRBD2. The CDR3 contains 15 residues. Looked up from germline, CDR1 is KGHSH and CDR2 is LQKENI. With 3 bases clipped from V and 4 bases from J, the junction kept 4 bases outside the gene matches.

The rearrangement uses TRBV5-6 and TRBJ2-7, with TRBD2 identical over 8 bases. CDR3 length equals 14 residues. V lost 2 bases and J lost 3; bases outside the gene matches: 4. Germline assignment: CDR1 SGHDT and CDR2 YYEEEE. CDR3 DNA: TGTGCCAGCAGCTTTAGCGGGGCTTACTACGAGCAGTACTTC. Amino acid sequence: CASSFSGAYYEQYF.

This chain uses TRBV18 with TRBJ2-1; D not resolved. The length of the CDR3 is 12 residues. V was clipped by 5 bases and J by 8 bases, with 10 bases between them. Germline CDR1 reads KGHSH; CDR2 reads LQKENI. CDR3 protein: CASSSPGDEQFF. The CDR3, as DNA: TGTGCCAGCTCATCCCCCGGAGATGAGCAGTTCTTC.